This TCR beta chain is from a study of OX40 agonist ivuxolimab in advanced cancers. On this clone: The antigen is unknown.

Libraries were prepared by immunoSEQ multiplex PCR; TCRdb keeps only in-frame clonotypes and omits some of them. The sample lists around 50,000 clones, roughly 89% seen once, with roughly 48% in the top ten. Samples were taken at baseline and on day 1 of cycles 4 and 7. Study-level points and caveats: More expanded clones were found, on average, in CD8+ than in CD4+ T cells.

This clonotype was obtained from an adult with an advanced solid tumor such as melanoma, head and neck, liver or kidney cancer. The sequenced sample was CD4+ or CD8+ T cells sorted from blood, obtained in a trial of the OX40 agonist ivuxolimab.

The CDR3 region has the DNA TGCGCCAGCAGCCAAGAAGAGAACACTGAAGCTTTCTTT. Protein: CASSQEENTEAFF. V gene TRBV4-3 combines with J gene TRBJ1-1, with no clear D. The germline CDR1 and CDR2 sequences are LGHNA and YSLEER. The CDR3 covers 13 residues. V was trimmed by 0 bases and J by 1 base, leaving 3 bases between them.